Detailed here is one T cell receptor (beta chain). The study ran its PCR with 60 Vbeta and 13 Jbeta primers. Profiling relied on immunoSEQ multiplex PCR, and the TCRdb table lists in-frame clones only, not all of them. This sample has about 250,000 clones, with about 66% found just once. Germline V gives CDR1 SNHLY, CDR2 FYNNEI. The CDR3 covers 18 residues. V was shortened by 1 base and J by 1 base, with 19 bases between the two germline ends. The sample is drawn from a study of cytomegalovirus exposure and HLA in healthy donors. Sequencing was carried out using PBMCs. The V gene is TRBV2, the J gene TRBJ1-2; possibly TRBD1 for D (6 bases). The sequence came from a female donor in good health and CMV-seronegative. In nucleotides, the CDR3 is TGTGCCAGCAGTGAAGATTTCGGAACAGGGATAGTTAACTATGGCTACACCTTC. This codes for CASSEDFGTGIVNYGYTF.